This T cell receptor (beta chain) was identified during a study of regulatory T cells in long-lasting Graves disease. On the study more broadly: Persistence in Graves' disease denoted antithyroid drug use beyond 5 years alongside positive TSH receptor antibodies.

Germline V lookup: CDR1 MNHNS, CDR2 SASEGT. The V gene lost 6 bases and the J gene lost 4 bases, with 15 bases spanning the gap. The CDR3 has 14 amino acids. The time point: persistent/refractory GD, antithyroid drugs over 5 years with positive TRAb. TCR sequences were obtained from RNA taken from PBMCs. Study conclusions and caveats: The number of shared public clonotypes was higher in persistent patients (approximately 3,000) than new patients (966). Peripheral blood alone, not thyroid tissue, underwent study. TCR diversity was lower in persistent Graves' patients than in newly diagnosed ones.

Many counts were recorded for this clonotype. The antigen remains undetermined. Building the TCR beta libraries relied on iRepertoire HTBI primers, and CDR3 regions underwent Arm-PCR. A single record per CDR3 protein comes from TCRdb applying MiXCR to the multiplex PCR reads. This sample has a few hundred thousand distinct CDR3 sequences, with around 22% found just once. Sequencing used peripheral blood mononuclear cells (PBMCs), obtained when the disease was refractory, from a patient treated with antithyroid drugs. This chain links TRBV6-1 with TRBJ1-2; D is perhaps TRBD1 (5 bases). This sequence was found in a female donor with Graves disease. The CDR3 is CASSRDVDTYGYTF. CDR3 DNA sequence: TGTGCCAGCAGCAGGGACGTTGATACCTATGGCTACACCTTC.